The 6 T cell receptor beta chains below were found in one sample sequenced in a study of graft-versus-host responses after intestinal transplantation. Using immunoSEQ multiplex PCR, the repertoire was profiled, and TCRdb retains in-frame clones only, with some absent. The repertoire includes around 100,000 clones, roughly 84% of them detected once, and about 0.95% sits in the top ten. Antigens for these TCRs are unknown. This specimen consisted of unstimulated CD4+ T cells sorted from spleen or lymph node cells, obtained before transplant. All receptors derive from a human donor who was the organ donor for an intestinal transplant.

This clone was observed a few times. This chain uses TRBV6-1 with TRBJ1-1; no reliable D call. With 0 bases removed from V and 8 bases from J, the gap between germline ends came to 19 bases. This CDR3 is built from 16 residues. Germline lookup yields CDR1 MNHNS and CDR2 SASEGT. The CDR3 DNA sequence: TGTGCCAGCAGTGAAGCGCCTGAGGGTCCGAGGATGGAAGCTTTCTTT. This encodes CASSEAPEGPRMEAFF.

The chain uses TRBV5-1 and TRBJ1-5; possibly TRBD1 for D (5 bases). Germline values: CDR1 SGHRS, CDR2 YFSETQ. This CDR3 comprises 18 residues. The V gene lost 2 bases and the J gene lost 6 bases, with 24 bases spanning the gap. CDR3: CASSFGGYDRFHPQPQHF. The DNA for the CDR3 is TGCGCCAGCAGCTTTGGGGGGTATGATCGATTCCATCCTCAGCCCCAGCATTTT.

V and J are TRBV19 and TRBJ2-6; a possible D gene is TRBD1 (5 bases). Between the trimmed V and J ends, which lost 0 bases and 2 bases, there was a span of 5 bases. The CDR3 sequence is 15 residues long. The germline CDR1 and CDR2 sequences are LNHDA and SQIVND (reference sequence). The CDR3 region is CASSIDRAGANVLTF. The DNA of the CDR3 is TGTGCCAGTAGTATAGACAGGGCTGGGGCCAACGTCCTGACTTTC.

The CDR3 protein is CASTRTVYSNQPQHF. Here the CDR3 DNA reads TGTGCCAGCACCCGGACCGTCTATAGCAATCAGCCCCAGCATTTT. The chain links TRBV9 to TRBJ1-5; the D is unclear. Germline lookup yields CDR1 SGDLS and CDR2 YYNGEE. Between the trimmed V and J ends, which lost 6 bases and 0 bases, there was a span of 13 bases. There are 15 residues in the CDR3.

The chain couples TRBV6-6 to TRBJ2-1; 7 nucleotides align to TRBD1. Looked up from germline, CDR1 is MNHNY and CDR2 is SVGAGI (reference sequence). The CDR3 is made up of 11 amino acids. V dropped 6 bases and J dropped 13; count of bases not matched to a gene: 6. The CDR3 region is CASRGKGAQFF. The CDR3, as DNA: TGTGCCAGCAGAGGGAAGGGGGCCCAGTTCTTC.

This chain joins TRBV6-1 and TRBJ1-5; D not resolved. Trimming took off 2 bases at V and 9 bases at J, with 5 bases between the two ends. Germline CDR1 reads MNHNS; CDR2 reads SASEGT. The CDR3 has 11 amino acids. The CDR3 DNA reads as TGTGCCAGCAGTGAAATGAGGCCCCAGCATTTT. Translating it yields CASSEMRPQHF.